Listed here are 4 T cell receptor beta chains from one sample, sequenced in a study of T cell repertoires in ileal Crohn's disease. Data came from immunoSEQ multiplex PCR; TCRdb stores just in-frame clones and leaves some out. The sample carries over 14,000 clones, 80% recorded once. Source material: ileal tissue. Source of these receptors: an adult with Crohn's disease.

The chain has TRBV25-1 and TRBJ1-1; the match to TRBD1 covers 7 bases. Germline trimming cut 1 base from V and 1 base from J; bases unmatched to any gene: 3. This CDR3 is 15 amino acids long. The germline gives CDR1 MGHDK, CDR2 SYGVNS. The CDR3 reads CASSEFRGPNTEAFF. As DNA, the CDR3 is TGTGCCAGCAGTGAATTTAGGGGGCCGAACACTGAAGCTTTCTTT.

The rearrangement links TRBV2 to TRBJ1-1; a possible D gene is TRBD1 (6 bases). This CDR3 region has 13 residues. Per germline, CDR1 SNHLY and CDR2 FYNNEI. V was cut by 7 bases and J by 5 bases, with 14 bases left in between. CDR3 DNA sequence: TGTGCCAGCAAATTACAGGGATTTACTGAAGCTTTCTTT. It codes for CASKLQGFTEAFF.

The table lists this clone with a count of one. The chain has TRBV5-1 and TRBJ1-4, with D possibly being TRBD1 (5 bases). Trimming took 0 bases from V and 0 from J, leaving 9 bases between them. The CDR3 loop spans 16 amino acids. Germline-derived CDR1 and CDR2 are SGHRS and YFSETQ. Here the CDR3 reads CASSLGPGTTNEKLFF. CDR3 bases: TGCGCCAGCAGCTTGGGGCCAGGGACAACTAATGAAAAACTGTTTTTT.

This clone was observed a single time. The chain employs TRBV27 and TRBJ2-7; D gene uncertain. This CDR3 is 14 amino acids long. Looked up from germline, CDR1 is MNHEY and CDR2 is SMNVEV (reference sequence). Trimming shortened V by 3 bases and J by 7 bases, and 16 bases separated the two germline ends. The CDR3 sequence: CASSFGKGPREQYV. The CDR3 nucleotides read TGTGCCAGCAGTTTCGGAAAGGGCCCGCGGGAGCAGTACGTC.